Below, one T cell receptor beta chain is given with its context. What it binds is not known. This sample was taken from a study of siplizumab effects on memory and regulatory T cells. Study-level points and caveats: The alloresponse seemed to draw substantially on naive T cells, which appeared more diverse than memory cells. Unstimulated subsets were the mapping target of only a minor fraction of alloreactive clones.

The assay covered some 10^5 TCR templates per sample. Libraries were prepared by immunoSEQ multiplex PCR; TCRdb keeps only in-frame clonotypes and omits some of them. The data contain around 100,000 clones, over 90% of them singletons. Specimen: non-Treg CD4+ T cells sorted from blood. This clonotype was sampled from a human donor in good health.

The CDR3 here is CAISGDRPTDTQYF. The CDR3 region has the DNA TGTGCCATCAGTGGGGACAGGCCCACAGATACGCAGTATTTT. This chain links TRBV10-3 with TRBJ2-3; 8 bases are shared with TRBD1. Per the germline V gene, CDR1 is ENHRY and CDR2 is SYGVKD. The length of the CDR3 is 14 residues. J gave up 2 bases and V 4 bases, and 2 bases lay outside the gene matches.